This T cell receptor beta chain was captured in a study of blood T cell repertoires in COVID-19. Assay used: immunoSEQ multiplex PCR; TCRdb lists only in-frame clones, some missing. Among under 200,000 clones listed, approximately 83% were seen once. This clone was found once. The receptor was derived from a human donor in a cohort sampled during active COVID-19. Sequences were obtained from peripheral blood.

CDR3 amino acids: CASSSSGGQRYEQYF. Written as DNA, the CDR3 is TGTGCCAGCAGCTCGTCGGGGGGACAACGCTACGAGCAGTACTTC. This chain joins TRBV7-2 and TRBJ2-7, with D tentatively TRBD2 (7 bases). Germline-derived CDR1 and CDR2 are SGHTA and FQGNSA. V was cut by 4 bases and J by 3 bases, with 16 bases left in between. This CDR3 is 15 amino acids long.